The 9 T cell receptor beta chains reported below all come from one sample, sequenced in a study of ipilimumab plus nivolumab after autologous stem cell transplantation. The protocol was immunoSEQ multiplex PCR, while the TCRdb copy is restricted to in-frame clones and leaves out a portion. The sample has 15,000 or so clones, around 80% seen once. Sequencing was performed on PBMCs, taken in a trial of ipilimumab plus nivolumab as post-transplant consolidation. The receptors here all came from a male donor with diffuse large B-cell lymphoma.

The V gene is TRBV6-4, the J gene TRBJ2-3, with 12 bases aligning to TRBD2. Germline loops: CDR1 MRHNA, CDR2 SNTAGT. The CDR3 contains 15 residues. J was trimmed by 1 base and V by 4 bases; bases with no gene match: 0. CDR3 in DNA: TGTGCCAGCAGTGGACTAGCGGGGGGCACAGATACGCAGTATTTT. This encodes CASSGLAGGTDTQYF.

The CDR3 nucleotides are TGTGCCAGCCATCACCGGGGCGGACGGAGAGCTAACTATGGCTACACCTTC. It is translated as CASHHRGGRRANYGYTF. The chain carries TRBV27 and TRBJ1-2; the D gene is possibly TRBD1 (5 bases). V shed 8 bases and J shed 0 bases, with 22 bases lying between them. The CDR3 length is 17 residues. The V gene's germline CDR1 is MNHEY and CDR2 SMNVEV (reference sequence).

This clone is termed medium-sized. Other nucleotide sequences from this sample produce the same CDR3. The chain couples TRBV19 to TRBJ1-2; tentative D call: TRBD1 (5 bases). The CDR3 totals 12 residues. Germline values: CDR1 LNHDA, CDR2 SQIVND (reference sequence). V lost 6 bases and J 3 bases, leaving 8 bases between the germline ends. The CDR3 sequence: CASRGTDYGYTF. In nucleotides, the CDR3 is TGTGCCAGTAGGGGGACCGACTATGGCTACACCTTC. Full variable domain (missing parts from reference TRBV19 and TRBJ1-2): DGGITQSPKYLFRKEGQNVTLSCEQNLNHDAMYWYRQDPGQGLRLIYYSQIVNDFQKGDIAEGYSVSREKKESFPLTVTSAQKNPTAFYLCASRGTDYGYTFGSGTRLTVV.

V gene TRBV28 combines with J gene TRBJ2-3, with TRBD1 matching 7 bases. The CDR3 extends over 17 amino acids. Per germline, CDR1 MDHEN and CDR2 SYDVKM. V gave up 6 bases and J gave up 6 bases; unmatched junction bases: 18. The CDR3 region has the DNA TGTGCCAGCAGCTCGGCTTACAGGGGTAGATCTTTGGATACGCAGTATTTT. It is translated as CASSSAYRGRSLDTQYF.

This clone was seen a handful of times. The chain employs TRBV18 and TRBJ2-7, with TRBD1 matching over 7 bases. V lost 4 bases, J lost 2 bases, and 5 bases stayed unmatched. This CDR3 is 14 amino acids long. Germline CDR1 is KGHSH and CDR2 is LQKENI. The chain's CDR3 is CASSQETGPYEQYF. The CDR3 DNA follows: TGTGCCAGCTCACAGGAGACAGGGCCCTACGAGCAGTACTTC.

V usage is TRBV5-1 and J usage is TRBJ2-5; a possible D gene is TRBD2 (7 bases). This CDR3 contains 15 residues. The V gene lost 3 bases and the J gene lost 4 bases, with 16 bases spanning the gap. The germline CDR1 and CDR2 sequences are SGHRS and YFSETQ. CDR3 sequence: CASSSRGAGAETQYF. The DNA of the CDR3 is TGCGCCAGCAGCTCCAGAGGCGCGGGGGCAGAGACCCAGTACTTC. Drawing the rest from reference TRBV5-1 and TRBJ2-5, the complete variable domain is KAGVTQTPRYLIKTRGQQVTLSCSPISGHRSVSWYQQTPGQGLQFLFEYFSETQRNKGNFPGRFSGRQFSNSRSEMNVSTLELGDSALYLCASSSRGAGAETQYFGPGTRLLVL.

The chain carries TRBV7-8 and TRBJ2-5; 8 positions agree with TRBD1. The CDR3 totals 17 residues. Germline trimming cut 4 bases from V and 0 bases from J; bases unmatched to any gene: 10. Germline V gene lookup returns CDR1 SGHVS and CDR2 FQNEAQ. In DNA, the CDR3 is TGTGCCAGCAGCTATCACTCCGGGACAGGAGACCAAGAGACCCAGTACTTC. As protein: CASSYHSGTGDQETQYF.

V gene TRBV18 combines with J gene TRBJ2-5; D is ambiguous. CDR1 is KGHSH, CDR2 LQKENI, per germline. The V end lost 0 bases, the J end lost 4 bases, and 6 bases lay between the germline ends. This CDR3 region has 13 residues. CDR3 protein: CASSPPDRETQYF. CDR3 DNA: TGTGCCAGCTCACCACCAGATCGAGAGACCCAGTACTTC.

This clone came up once. The DNA is left out, because the CDR3 cannot be placed on it with certainty; the CDR3 is given as TCRdb lists it. The chain uses TRBV28 and TRBJ1-2. CDR1 MDHEN and CDR2 SYDVKM come from the germline V gene. The CDR3 has 12 amino acids, counting both end residues. This CDR3 is CASSSSFAGYTF.